Below, one T cell receptor (beta chain) is given with its context. It has no known antigen specificity. The record has no base qualities; no much larger clone is one base away. These data come from a study of T cell changes during pregnancy in multiple sclerosis (dated by TCRdb to between 2018 and 2021). In terms of the full investigation: The study looked at changes in the T cell repertoire across pregnancy in women with multiple sclerosis.

Per the germline V gene, SGHRS is the CDR1 and YFSETQ is the CDR2. From its cysteine to its phenylalanine, the CDR3 spans 15 amino acids. Only the CDR3 part of the read is kept: 45 bases, read in frame from the first base. The V and J ends are trimmed by 2 bases and 4 bases, leaving 14 bases between them. Library prep was done by the immunoSEQ multiplex PCR assay. TCRdb carries this immuneACCESS record with in-frame sequences only. Its versions omit some clonotypes, under half of them owing to an unresolved V gene in the studies checked, with the rest unexplained. For this sample there are some 83,000 clones; 90% to 95% appear just once. 3.5% to 4% of the sample is taken by the ten largest.

The source of this sequence is a female donor in good health, serving as a control in a pregnancy study. Some clones in this sample may be carry-over from other donors' samples. This receptor chain uses TRBV5-1 and TRBJ2-3; D gene: possibly TRBD1, on 6 matching bases. Here the sequenced sample was PBMCs, taken in the first trimester of pregnancy. The CDR3 region reads CASSLNQGTPDTQYF. The nucleotide sequence reads TGCGCCAGCAGCTTAAACCAGGGGACCCCAGATACGCAGTATTTT.